A selection of T cell receptor beta chains follows, all from one sample in a study of T cell repertoires in cytomegalovirus infection. TCRdb re-analysed the reads in MiXCR, keeping a single row per CDR3 protein. The sample consists of around 450,000 distinct CDR3 sequences, about 10% of them appearing once. The sample comprised PBMCs. The receptors originated from a human donor in good health (CMV status not recorded). Some clones in this sample may be carry-over from other donors' samples. CDR3s include the opening cysteine and the closing phenylalanine or tryptophan. A D gene is named only where the DNA matches it firmly. The size entry is marked missing in some rows and otherwise reads once, few, many or a size class.

>TRBJ2-7|TRBD2|few|TRBV19
CASSISGVYEQYF
TGTGCCAGTAGTATTAGCGGGGTCTACGAGCAGTACTTC
>TRBJ2-7|NA|few|TRBV20-1
CSARGISLAFSYEQYF
TGCAGTGCTAGAGGGATTTCCCTAGCGTTCTCCTACGAGCAGTACTTC
>TRBJ1-5|NA|NA|TRBV29-1
CSVSFAVGPVGQPQHF
TGCAGCGTTTCGTTTGCGGTAGGGCCTGTAGGTCAGCCCCAGCATTTT
>TRBJ1-1|NA|many|TRBV28
CASSALVEAFF
TGTGCCAGCAGTGCTTTAGTTGAAGCTTTCTTT
>TRBJ2-2|TRBD2|many|TRBV6-1
CASSERGLAGGPGELFF
TGTGCCAGCAGTGAAAGAGGACTAGCGGGAGGGCCCGGGGAGCTGTTTTTT
>TRBJ2-3|TRBD1|few|TRBV13
CASSLGAGGEITDTQYF
TGTGCCAGCAGCTTAGGAGCAGGGGGCGAGATTACAGATACGCAGTATTTT
>TRBJ2-1|NA|NA|TRBV5-4
CASRKEGSYNEQFF
TGTGCCAGCAGAAAGGAGGGATCCTACAATGAGCAGTTCTTC
>TRBJ1-6|NA|many|TRBV7-9
CASSSPASYNSPLHF
TGTGCCAGCAGCTCCCCGGCCTCCTATAATTCACCCCTCCACTTT
>TRBJ2-5|TRBD1|many|TRBV12-3/TRBV12-4
CASSRTGTGGETQYF
TGTGCCAGCAGCCGTACAGGGACAGGAGGAGAGACCCAGTACTTC
>TRBJ1-1|NA|few|TRBV5-1
CASARGQLNTEAFF
TGCGCCAGCGCTCGAGGACAACTGAACACTGAAGCTTTCTTT
>TRBJ2-5|TRBD1|many|TRBV4-1
CASSQRGQGLYQETQYF
TGCGCCAGCAGCCAAAGGGGACAGGGCCTGTACCAAGAGACCCAGTACTTC
>TRBJ2-5|TRBD1|many|TRBV7-3
CASSPHGQGETQYF
TGTGCCAGCAGTCCGCACGGACAGGGAGAGACCCAGTACTTC
>TRBJ2-2|NA|few|TRBV2
CASSATPDTTGELFF
TGTGCCAGCAGCGCGACCCCAGACACCACCGGGGAGCTGTTTTTT
>TRBJ1-2|NA|many|TRBV11-2
CASSYSGTYGYTF
TGTGCCAGCAGCTATTCCGGGACATATGGCTACACCTTC
>TRBJ2-5|NA|NA|TRBV5-4
CASSLATGSWGTQYF
TGTGCCAGCAGCTTGGCCACGGGATCATGGGGGACCCAGTACTTC
>TRBJ2-1|NA|many|TRBV7-8
CASRDTAVNEQFF
TGTGCCAGCAGGGATACGGCAGTCAATGAGCAGTTCTTC
>TRBJ2-7|NA|NA|TRBV7-9
CASSTTVTYEQYF
TGTGCCAGCAGCACGACAGTTACCTACGAGCAGTACTTC
>TRBJ1-6|TRBD1|many|TRBV7-3
CASSLTGANSPLHF
TGTGCCAGCAGCCTCACAGGGGCTAATTCACCCCTCCACTTT
>TRBJ2-7|NA|NA|TRBV28
CASSSLGYEQYF
TGTGCCAGCAGTTCTTTGGGGTACGAGCAGTACTTC
>TRBJ1-1|NA|many|TRBV19
CASSLIWTLDTEAFF
TGTGCCAGTAGTCTCATTTGGACGTTGGACACTGAAGCTTTCTTT
>TRBJ1-5|NA|many|TRBV7-8
CASSWGPNSNQPQHF
TGTGCCAGCAGCTGGGGACCAAACAGCAATCAGCCCCAGCATTTT
>TRBJ1-2|NA|many|TRBV12-3/TRBV12-4
CASSRGRSFYGYTF
TGTGCCAGCAGCCGAGGACGGAGCTTCTATGGCTACACCTTC
>TRBJ2-7|NA|NA|TRBV20-1
CSARLGGGGTYEQYF
TGCAGTGCTAGATTGGGAGGGGGAGGGACCTACGAGCAGTACTTC
>TRBJ1-6|TRBD1|many|TRBV12-3/TRBV12-4
CASRLSGTGQSPLHF
TGTGCCAGCAGGCTCTCCGGGACAGGGCAATCACCCCTCCACTTT
>TRBJ1-1|NA|many|TRBV2
CASAGGQNTEAFF
TGTGCCAGCGCCGGAGGTCAGAACACTGAAGCTTTCTTT
>TRBJ2-2|NA|few|TRBV5-4
CASSSGPGAGTGELFF
TGTGCCAGCAGCTCCGGCCCGGGGGCGGGCACCGGGGAGCTGTTTTTT
>TRBJ2-7|NA|many|TRBV5-5
CASSAPDTFYEQYF
TGTGCCAGCAGCGCCCCGGACACCTTCTACGAGCAGTACTTC
>TRBJ1-1|NA|many|TRBV6-1
CASRSAGLNTEAFF
TGTGCCAGCAGATCGGCAGGGCTGAACACTGAAGCTTTCTTT
>TRBJ1-1|NA|many|TRBV10-3
CAIIKEVGTEAFF
TGTGCCATCATCAAAGAGGTTGGCACTGAAGCTTTCTTT
>TRBJ2-3|NA|many|TRBV12-3/TRBV12-4
CASSSGSTFTDTQYF
TGTGCCAGCAGCTCTGGATCGACCTTCACAGATACGCAGTATTTT
>TRBJ2-1|TRBD2|NA|TRBV5-1
CASSLLGAGGPVNEQFF
TGCGCCAGCAGCTTATTAGGAGCGGGGGGGCCTGTCAATGAGCAGTTCTTC
>TRBJ2-1|NA|NA|TRBV7-3
CASSQGGRSRGNEQFF
TGTGCCAGCAGCCAAGGGGGACGTAGCCGGGGCAATGAGCAGTTCTTC